This T cell receptor beta chain is drawn from a study of blood T cell repertoires in COVID-19. The table came from immunoSEQ multiplex PCR; TCRdb's copy has only in-frame clones and leaves some out. There are about 240,000 clones in the sample; more than 70% occur only once, and around 12% lies in the top ten. Input material: peripheral blood. This TCR derives from an elderly man with acute or convalescent COVID-19.

The CDR3 loop is CASSFGQGGEQYF. In DNA form, the CDR3 reads TGTGCCAGCAGCTTTGGACAGGGGGGCGAGCAGTACTTC. The chain recombines TRBV6-2 or TRBV6-3 with TRBJ2-7, with TRBD1 matching over 10 bases. CDR1 and CDR2 (germline): MNHEY, SVGEGT. The junction had 5 bases not matched to a gene; V was cut back by 6 bases and J by 6 bases. The CDR3 has 13 amino acids.